Described below is a single TCR beta chain sequence and its context. Mixed chimerism was transient after nonmyeloablative marrow transplants from related graft donors. Unstimulated Tregs (CD4+CD25+CD127-) and CD4+CD25- non-Tregs were sorted from PBMCs. TCRdb's copy holds only in-frame clones and misses some; the assay was immunoSEQ multiplex PCR. The data show tens of thousands of clones, under 95% seen once. The data stem from a study of Tregs in tolerant kidney transplant recipients. The specimen comprised CD4+ T cells from blood (PBMCs), sampled 12 months after the transplant. The clonotype comes from a human patient who received a combined kidney and bone marrow transplant. The graft donor may have given rise to some T cells.

CDR3 DNA sequence: TGTGCCAGCAGTTCCTACAGGGGCGACGAGACCCAGTACTTC. Residues: CASSSYRGDETQYF. The chain carries TRBV27 and TRBJ2-5; 7 nucleotides agree with TRBD1. Germline V gene lookup returns CDR1 MNHEY and CDR2 SMNVEV (reference sequence). The CDR3 contains 14 residues. V was pared by 4 bases and J by 5 bases, with 7 bases of the junction left unmatched.